The 3 T cell receptor beta chains presented below share a single source sample, sequenced in a study of T-cell reconstitution after alpha-beta-depleted transplantation in children. Using unique molecular identifiers, the investigators prepared the TCRbeta library. TCRdb processed the PCR reads anew with MiXCR; each CDR3 protein has one entry. The table lists some 81,000 distinct CDR3 sequences, 13% to 15% of them singletons. The sample here was PBMCs, mostly from graft donor cells, taken 180 days after TCRalphabeta/CD19-depleted stem cell transplant. The receptors were sampled from a male patient between 2 and 10 years old who had a stem cell transplant for acute lymphoblastic leukemia, so the T cells may come from the graft donor.

This clonotype was seen a single time. The rearrangement uses TRBV11-2 and TRBJ1-5; perhaps TRBD1 as D (5 bases). Trimming stripped 0 bases from V and 0 bases from J, with 21 bases between. The CDR3 loop spans 20 amino acids. Germline V gene lookup returns CDR1 SGHAT and CDR2 FQNNGV. CDR3 in DNA: TGTGCCAGCAGCTTAGAGGGGAGGGGAGTATATTGGGATAGCAATCAGCCCCAGCATTTT. This codes for CASSLEGRGVYWDSNQPQHF. The complete variable domain, with remaining parts taken from reference TRBV11-2 and TRBJ1-5, reads EAGVAQSPRYKIIEKRQSVAFWCNPISGHATLYWYQQILGQGPKLLIQFQNNGVVDDSQLPKDRFSAERLKGVDSTLKIQPAKLEDSAVYLCASSLEGRGVYWDSNQPQHFGDGTRLSIL.

The rearrangement links TRBV5-8 to TRBJ2-7; D remains ambiguous. Between the trimmed V and J ends, which lost 2 bases and 4 bases, there was a span of 4 bases. Per germline, CDR1 SGHTS and CDR2 YDEGEE. The CDR3 totals 11 residues. CDR3 region: CASSLPYEQYF. The CDR3, as DNA: TGTGCCAGCAGCTTACCTTACGAGCAGTACTTC.

Here the CDR3 reads CASSLDRTLLYGYTF. For the CDR3, the DNA is TGTGCCAGCAGTTTAGACAGGACCCTATTATATGGCTACACCTTC. V and J are TRBV27 and TRBJ1-2, with a possible D match to TRBD1 (6 bases). The ends were cut back, 2 bases at V and 5 bases at J, with 15 bases in the middle. Germline values: CDR1 MNHEY, CDR2 SMNVEV (reference sequence). This CDR3 is built from 15 residues.